This is a list of T cell receptor beta chains from one sample in a study of OX40 agonist ivuxolimab in advanced cancers. Only in-frame clones appear in the TCRdb table, and some are missing; sequencing was by immunoSEQ multiplex PCR. The table lists 68,000 or so clones, almost 85% of them singletons. The material sequenced was CD4+ or CD8+ T cells sorted from blood, taken in a trial of the OX40 agonist ivuxolimab. These receptors came from an adult with an advanced solid tumor such as melanoma, head and neck, liver or kidney cancer. The CDR3 runs from the conserved cysteine through the conserved F or W. The D gene is left open where the match is weak. Clone size is stated in some rows and not others, as once, few, many or a class when expanded.

j_call | d_call | clone_size | v_call | cdr3_aa | cdr3_nt
TRBJ1-3 | - | - | TRBV11-2 | CASSLVPSGNTIYF | TGTGCCAGCAGCTTAGTCCCCTCTGGAAACACCATATATTTT
TRBJ1-2 | TRBD1 | - | TRBV6-5 | CASSTSSRGRGGYTF | TGTGCCAGCAGTACCTCTTCCAGGGGGCGCGGAGGCTACACCTTC
TRBJ1-5 | - | - | TRBV19 | CASSTTFGPLPQHF | TGTGCCAGTAGTACCACCTTCGGCCCTTTGCCCCAGCATTTT
TRBJ2-2 | - | once | TRBV7-3 | CASSAKITGELFF | TGTGCCAGCAGCGCCAAGATCACCGGGGAGCTGTTTTTT
TRBJ2-7 | TRBD1 | - | TRBV7-2 | CASSGTGVYEQYF | TGTGCCAGCTCCGGGACAGGGGTCTACGAGCAGTACTTC
TRBJ2-7 | TRBD1 | - | TRBV18 | CASSTTGDEQYF | TGTGCCAGCTCAACGACAGGGGACGAGCAGTACTTC
TRBJ2-1 | TRBD2 | - | TRBV15 | CATSRAGGREQFF | TGTGCCACCAGCAGAGCGGGGGGACGTGAGCAGTTCTTC
TRBJ2-6 | - | - | TRBV18 | CASSPQSAVSGANVLTF | TGTGCCAGCTCTCCCCAGAGCGCTGTCTCTGGGGCCAACGTCCTGACTTTC
TRBJ2-1 | TRBD1 | - | TRBV6-6 | CASTTQGALFNNEQFF | TGTGCCAGCACCACTCAGGGGGCGCTGTTTAATAATGAGCAGTTCTTC
TRBJ2-1 | - | once | TRBV6-6 | CASRVGSNNEQFF | TGTGCCAGCAGAGTGGGGTCAAACAATGAGCAGTTCTTC
TRBJ1-1 | - | - | TRBV7-8 | CASSLPTFGAEAFF | TGTGCCAGCAGCTTACCGACTTTTGGGGCTGAAGCTTTCTTT
TRBJ2-7 | TRBD2 | - | TRBV7-2 | CASSLTSGAYEQYF | TGTGCCAGCAGCTTGACTAGCGGGGCCTACGAGCAGTACTTC
TRBJ2-1 | - | few | TRBV6-1 | CASSEAQQYNEQFF | TGTGCCAGCAGTGAAGCCCAACAATACAATGAGCAGTTCTTC